This T cell receptor beta chain was identified in a study of siplizumab effects on memory and regulatory T cells. Study results and caveats: Siplizumab brought about a significant reduction in alloreactive sequences traceable to unstimulated CD4+ memory cells. For mappable alloreactive CD4+ clones, the mean Treg-derived fraction was about 70% with siplizumab and roughly 25% in controls. Both greater diversity than memory cells and a major contribution to the alloresponse seemed to characterize naive T cells. Of the alloreactive clones, only a minor fraction mapped to unstimulated subsets.

The assay was immunoSEQ multiplex PCR, and TCRdb's table has in-frame clones only and misses some. The sample yields approximately 100,000 clones, roughly 94% seen once. This clone was detected once. Its specificity is not known. The sample consisted of Tregs sorted from blood. The clonotype was recovered from a human donor in good health.

CDR3 loop: CASRVGQGYTEAFF. The CDR3 nucleotides read TGCGCCAGCAGGGTGGGGCAGGGGTACACTGAAGCTTTCTTT. This sequence joins TRBV5-1 and TRBJ1-1; TRBD1 might be the D (6 bases). The V gene's germline CDR1 is SGHRS and CDR2 YFSETQ. The CDR3 contains 14 residues. The germline V and J ends were trimmed by 5 bases and 3 bases, with 14 bases remaining between them.